This T cell receptor beta chain was retrieved from a study of blood T cell repertoires in COVID-19 (TCRdb year 2020). Regarding the study in general: Collaborator samples came from the United States, Italy and Spain and covered acute and convalescent phases of COVID-19. The material from the prospective study consisted of cDNA or gDNA derived from T cells, B-cell-depleted T cells, or PBMCs. The dataset comprised deeply sampled blood TCRbeta repertoires from subjects exposed to, actively infected with, or recovered from COVID-19. The repertoires were released in a freely available public database intended as a resource for research on the immune response to SARS-CoV-2. Samples were obtained from the ongoing ImmuneRACE study (first 160 participants) and from about 1,300 subjects provided by 6 global collaborators. Nearly every sample came with metadata listing a de-identified subject ID, COVID-19 status, age in years and sex. Where available, HLA class I and class II types were obtained from metadata supplied by the sample provider rather than from assay-based typing.

The study at large found these results: Clinical and demographic metadata were provided uncurated, with the amount varying by source and participant.

The germline V gene gives CDR1 as SGHRS and CDR2 as YFSETQ. The V end loses 0 bases and the J end loses 6 bases, and a stretch of 17 bases separates them. From its cysteine to its phenylalanine, the CDR3 spans 16 amino acids. Here the CDR3 DNA is all that survives: 48 bases in frame from base 1. TCRbeta CDR3 regions were amplified from genomic DNA using the immunoSEQ Assay, a bias-controlled multiplex PCR. The study's processing was this. Within the assay, amplification of reference gene primers was used to estimate how many nucleated cells each sample contained. To quantify the absolute abundance of each unique TCRbeta CDR3 rearrangement, sequence reads were collapsed and filtered. For each sample, productive Simpson clonality was calculated as the square root of Simpson's diversity index over productive rearrangements. Sourced from immuneACCESS, this table was stored by TCRdb with only in-frame sequences that have V and J called. A share of the clones is absent; for the studies checked, an unresolved V gene accounts for under half, and the remainder has no known explanation. V and J calls and clone size are copied from that table; D and trimming were computed from the DNA. In all, the sample holds about 87,000 clones, and about four fifths of those were seen once. Together, the top ten hold around 2.1% of the sample.

Whole blood was collected in K2EDTA tubes by collaborating institutions according to the institutions' own protocols. For TCRbeta analysis, collaborators shipped samples as frozen whole blood, isolated PBMCs, or DNA extracted from either of those sample types. This clone was counted a few times. Which antigen it targets is not known. Base qualities are missing; no much larger clone stands one base away. The chain couples TRBV5-1 to TRBJ2-3; the D region possibly corresponds to TRBD1 (7 bases align). This receptor was identified in a woman in her 70s with acute or convalescent COVID-19. The sample comprised peripheral blood. The bases are TGCGCCAGCAGCTTGGCCGGCAGGGGGGAATATGATACGCAGTATTTT. Translated, it gives CASSLAGRGEYDTQYF.